This TCR beta chain was identified in a study of T cell responses to AZD1222 COVID-19 vaccine. V lost 5 bases and J lost 7, with 20 bases in between. Germline CDR1 reads SGHTA; CDR2 reads FQGNSA. The CDR3 has 15 residues. Remarks on this clone: Its target is unknown.

This table comes from immunoSEQ multiplex PCR, and its TCRdb copy is limited to in-frame clones, with some not included. The table has approximately 190,000 clones, 92% seen once. Whole-study findings and limits: Clonal diversity was possibly underestimated, and white British individuals and females predominated among donors. Seropositive at baseline were only a handful of AZD1222 recipients.

This clonotype was obtained from an adult in good health. Material: peripheral blood, obtained on day 0 of AZD1222 vaccination. The chain carries TRBV7-2 and TRBJ1-2; D is perhaps TRBD1 (6 bases). DNA for the CDR3: TGTGCCAGCAGCCGCCGACAGGATAGGGGTGGTGGCTACACCTTC. This encodes CASSRRQDRGGGYTF.